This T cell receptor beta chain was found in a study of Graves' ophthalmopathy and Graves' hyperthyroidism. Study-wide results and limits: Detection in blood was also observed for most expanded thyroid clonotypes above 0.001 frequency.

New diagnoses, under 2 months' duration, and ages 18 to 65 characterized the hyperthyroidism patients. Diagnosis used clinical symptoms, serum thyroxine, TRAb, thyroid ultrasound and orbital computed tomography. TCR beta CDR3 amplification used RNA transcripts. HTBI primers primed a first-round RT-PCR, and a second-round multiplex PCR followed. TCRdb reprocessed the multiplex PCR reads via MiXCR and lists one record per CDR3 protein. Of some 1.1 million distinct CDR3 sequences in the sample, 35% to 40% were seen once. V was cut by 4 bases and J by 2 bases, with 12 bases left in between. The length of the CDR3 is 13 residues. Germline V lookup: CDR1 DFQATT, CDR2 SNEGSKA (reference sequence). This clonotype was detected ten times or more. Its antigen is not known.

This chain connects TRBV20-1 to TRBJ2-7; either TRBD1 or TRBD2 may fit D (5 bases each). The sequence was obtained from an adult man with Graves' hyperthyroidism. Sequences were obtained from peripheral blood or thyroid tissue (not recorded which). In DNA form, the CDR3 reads TGCAGTGCTACCCGGGACGGAGCCTACGAGCAGTACTTC. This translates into CSATRDGAYEQYF.